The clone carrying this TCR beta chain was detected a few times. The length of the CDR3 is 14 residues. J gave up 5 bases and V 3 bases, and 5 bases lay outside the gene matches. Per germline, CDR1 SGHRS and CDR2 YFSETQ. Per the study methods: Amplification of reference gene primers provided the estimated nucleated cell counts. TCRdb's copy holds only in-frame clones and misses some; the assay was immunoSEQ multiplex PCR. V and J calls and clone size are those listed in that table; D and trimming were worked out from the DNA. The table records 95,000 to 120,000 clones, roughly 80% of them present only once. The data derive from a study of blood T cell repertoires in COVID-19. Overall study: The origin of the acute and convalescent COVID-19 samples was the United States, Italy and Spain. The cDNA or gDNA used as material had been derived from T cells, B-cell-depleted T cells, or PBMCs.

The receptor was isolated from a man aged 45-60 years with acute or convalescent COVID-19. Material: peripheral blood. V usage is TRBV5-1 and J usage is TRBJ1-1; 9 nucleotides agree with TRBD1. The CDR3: CASSSRTGETEAFF. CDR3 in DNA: TGCGCCAGCAGCTCGCGGACAGGGGAGACTGAAGCTTTCTTT. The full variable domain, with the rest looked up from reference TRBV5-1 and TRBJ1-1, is KAGVTQTPRYLIKTRGQQVTLSCSPISGHRSVSWYQQTPGQGLQFLFEYFSETQRNKGNFPGRFSGRQFSNSRSEMNVSTLELGDSALYLCASSSRTGETEAFFGQGTRLTVV.